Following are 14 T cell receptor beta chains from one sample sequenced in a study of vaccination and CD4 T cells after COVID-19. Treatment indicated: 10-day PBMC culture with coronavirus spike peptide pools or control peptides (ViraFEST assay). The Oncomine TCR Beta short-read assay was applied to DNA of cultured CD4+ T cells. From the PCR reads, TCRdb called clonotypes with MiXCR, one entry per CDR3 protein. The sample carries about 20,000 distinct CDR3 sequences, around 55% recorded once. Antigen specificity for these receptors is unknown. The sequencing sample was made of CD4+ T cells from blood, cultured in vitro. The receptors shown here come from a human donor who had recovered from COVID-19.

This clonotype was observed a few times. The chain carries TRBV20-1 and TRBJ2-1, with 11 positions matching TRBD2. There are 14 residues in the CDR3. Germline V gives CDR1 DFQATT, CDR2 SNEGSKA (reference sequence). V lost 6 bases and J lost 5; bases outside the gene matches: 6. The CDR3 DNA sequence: TGCAGTGCGAGGCTAGCGGGAGGACACAATGAGCAGTTCTTC. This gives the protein CSARLAGGHNEQFF.

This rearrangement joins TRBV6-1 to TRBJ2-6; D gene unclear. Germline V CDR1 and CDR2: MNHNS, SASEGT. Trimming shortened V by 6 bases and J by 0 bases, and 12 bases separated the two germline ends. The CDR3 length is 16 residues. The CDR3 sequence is CASRNLDISGANVLTF. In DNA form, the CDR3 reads TGTGCCAGCAGAAATCTCGACATCTCTGGGGCCAACGTCCTGACTTTC.

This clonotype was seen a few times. The CDR3 loop reads CAWSVWDRGSPLHF. DNA of the CDR3: TGTGCCTGGAGTGTTTGGGACAGGGGATCACCCCTCCACTTT. The chain is built from TRBV30 and TRBJ1-6; TRBD1 matches 10 bases. Germline V CDR1 and CDR2: GTSNPN, SVGIG (reference sequence). Trimming took 0 bases from V and 10 from J; bases not matched to a gene: 3. The CDR3 is 14 residues long.

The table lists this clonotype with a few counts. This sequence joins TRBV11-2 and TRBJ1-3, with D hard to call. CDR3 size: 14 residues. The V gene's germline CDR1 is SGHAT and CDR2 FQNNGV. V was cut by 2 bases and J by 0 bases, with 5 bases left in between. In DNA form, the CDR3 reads TGTGCCAGCAGCTTATCCACCTCTGGAAACACCATATATTTT. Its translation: CASSLSTSGNTIYF. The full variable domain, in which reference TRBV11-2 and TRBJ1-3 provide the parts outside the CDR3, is EAGVAQSPRYKIIEKRQSVAFWCNPISGHATLYWYQQILGQGPKLLIQFQNNGVVDDSQLPKDRFSAERLKGVDSTLKIQPAKLEDSAVYLCASSLSTSGNTIYFGEGSWLTVV.

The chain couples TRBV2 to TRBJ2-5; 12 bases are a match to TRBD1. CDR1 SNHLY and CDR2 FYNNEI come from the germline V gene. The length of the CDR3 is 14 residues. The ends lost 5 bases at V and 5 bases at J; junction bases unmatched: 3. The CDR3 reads CASSWDRGRETQYF. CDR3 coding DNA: TGTGCCAGCAGTTGGGACAGGGGGCGGGAGACCCAGTACTTC.

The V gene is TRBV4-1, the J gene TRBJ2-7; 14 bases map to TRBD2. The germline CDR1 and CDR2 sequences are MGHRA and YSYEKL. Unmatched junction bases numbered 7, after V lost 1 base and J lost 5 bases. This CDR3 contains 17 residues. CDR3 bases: TGCGCCAGCAGCCAAGCCGGGACTAGCGGGAGATACGACGAGCAGTACTTC. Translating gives CASSQAGTSGRYDEQYF.

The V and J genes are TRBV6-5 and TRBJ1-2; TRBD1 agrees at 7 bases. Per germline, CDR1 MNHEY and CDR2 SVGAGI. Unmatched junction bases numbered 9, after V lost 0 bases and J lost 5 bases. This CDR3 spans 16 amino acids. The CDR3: CASSYSNRGKGYGYTF. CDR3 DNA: TGTGCCAGCAGTTACTCCAACAGGGGAAAAGGGTATGGCTACACCTTC.

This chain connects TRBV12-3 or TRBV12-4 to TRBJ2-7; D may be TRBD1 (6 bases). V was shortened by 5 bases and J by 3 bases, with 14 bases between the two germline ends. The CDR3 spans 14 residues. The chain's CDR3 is CASSRQRGGYEQYF. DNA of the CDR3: TGTGCCAGCAGTCGCCAGAGAGGGGGCTACGAGCAGTACTTC.

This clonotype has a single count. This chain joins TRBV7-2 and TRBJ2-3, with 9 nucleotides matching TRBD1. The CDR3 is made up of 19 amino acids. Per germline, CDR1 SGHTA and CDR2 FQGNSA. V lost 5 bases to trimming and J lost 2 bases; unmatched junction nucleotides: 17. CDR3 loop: CASSRATKRQGGFTDTQYF. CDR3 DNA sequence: TGTGCCAGCAGCCGGGCTACGAAACGACAGGGGGGTTTCACAGATACGCAGTATTTT.

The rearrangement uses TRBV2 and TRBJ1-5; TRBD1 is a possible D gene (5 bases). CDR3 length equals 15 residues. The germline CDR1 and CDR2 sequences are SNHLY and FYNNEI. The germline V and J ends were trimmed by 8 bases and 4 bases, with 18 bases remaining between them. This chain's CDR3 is CASVGGRGPNQPQHF. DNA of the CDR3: TGTGCCAGCGTCGGGGGAAGGGGACCTAATCAGCCCCAGCATTTT.

The CDR3 spells CASSFPFGQTYGYTF. The CDR3 coding sequence is TGTGCCAGCAGCTTTCCTTTTGGACAGACCTATGGCTACACCTTC. The rearrangement links TRBV7-9 to TRBJ1-2, with a possible D match to TRBD1 (6 bases). Germline loops: CDR1 SEHNR, CDR2 FQNEAQ (reference sequence). The CDR3 covers 15 residues. The V end was cut by 3 bases, the J end by 4 bases, with 15 bases between.

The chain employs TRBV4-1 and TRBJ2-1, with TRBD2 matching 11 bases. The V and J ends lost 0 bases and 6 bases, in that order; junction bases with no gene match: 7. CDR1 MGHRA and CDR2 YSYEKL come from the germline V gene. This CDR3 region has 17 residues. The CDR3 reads CASSQDLSLAGGNEQFF. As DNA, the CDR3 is TGCGCCAGCAGCCAAGATCTTTCGCTAGCGGGAGGCAATGAGCAGTTCTTC.

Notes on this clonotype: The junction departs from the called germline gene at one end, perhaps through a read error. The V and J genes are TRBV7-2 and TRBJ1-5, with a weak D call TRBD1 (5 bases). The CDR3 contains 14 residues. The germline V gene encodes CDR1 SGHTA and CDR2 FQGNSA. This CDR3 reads CASSLDTGNQPRHF. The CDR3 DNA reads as TGTGCCAGCAGCCTTGACACAGGCAATCAGCCCCGGCATTTT.

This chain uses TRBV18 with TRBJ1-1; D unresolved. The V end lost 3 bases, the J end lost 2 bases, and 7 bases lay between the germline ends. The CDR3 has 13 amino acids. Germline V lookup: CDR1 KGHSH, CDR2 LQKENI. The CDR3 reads CASSPTSNTEAFF. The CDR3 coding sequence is TGTGCCAGCTCACCGACATCTAACACTGAAGCTTTCTTT.